This TCR beta chain derives from a study of cytomegalovirus exposure and HLA in healthy donors. PCR was performed using 60 Vbeta and 13 Jbeta primers. Authors' analysis steps: Among the unique TCR beta chains that a later analysis counted, about 85 million in all, about 11 million were shared. Sequencing used immunoSEQ multiplex PCR; TCRdb keeps in-frame clones, though not all of them. V, J and clone size derive from that table, while D and trimming were established from the DNA sequence. Here the sample spans 150,000 to 200,000 clones, 82% being singletons. General study findings and limits: The authors confirmed in vitro that three CMV-associated chains were specific for CMV antigens. A likely sequencing artifact accounted for one observed cluster of highly shared sequence variants.

The CDR3 contains 15 residues. Between the trimmed V and J ends, which lost 5 bases and 1 base, there was a span of 17 bases. Germline-derived CDR1 and CDR2 are GTSNPN and SVGIG (reference sequence). Concerning this clone: No antigen is known for it.

This receptor was identified in a man between 35 and 55 years old in good health and CMV-seronegative. V gene TRBV30 combines with J gene TRBJ1-1; possibly TRBD1 for D (6 bases). The sequencing input was PBMCs. The CDR3 is CAWRTEAIPNTEAFF. The CDR3 region has the DNA TGTGCCTGGCGGACAGAAGCTATACCGAACACTGAAGCTTTCTTT.